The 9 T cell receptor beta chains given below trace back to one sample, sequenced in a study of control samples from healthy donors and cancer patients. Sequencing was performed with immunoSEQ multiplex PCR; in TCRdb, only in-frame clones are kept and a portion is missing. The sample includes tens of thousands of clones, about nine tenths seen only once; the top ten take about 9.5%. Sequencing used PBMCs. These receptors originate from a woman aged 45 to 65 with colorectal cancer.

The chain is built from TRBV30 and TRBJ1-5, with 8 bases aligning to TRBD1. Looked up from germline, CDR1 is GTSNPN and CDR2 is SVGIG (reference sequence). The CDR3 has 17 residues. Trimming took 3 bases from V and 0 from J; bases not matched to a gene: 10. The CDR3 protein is CAWSGQGGGASNQPQHF. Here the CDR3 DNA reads TGTGCCTGGAGCGGACAGGGAGGGGGGGCTAGCAATCAGCCCCAGCATTTT.

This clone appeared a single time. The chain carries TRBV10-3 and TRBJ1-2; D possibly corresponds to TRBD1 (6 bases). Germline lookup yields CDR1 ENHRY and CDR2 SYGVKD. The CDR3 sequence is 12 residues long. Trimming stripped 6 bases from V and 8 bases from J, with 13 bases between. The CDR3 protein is CAISPRGGGYTF. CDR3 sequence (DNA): TGTGCCATCAGCCCCCGAGGGGGAGGCTACACCTTC.

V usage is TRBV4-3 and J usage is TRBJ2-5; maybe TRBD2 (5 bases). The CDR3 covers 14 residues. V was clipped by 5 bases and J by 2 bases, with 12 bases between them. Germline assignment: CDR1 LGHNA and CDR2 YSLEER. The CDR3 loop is CASSEGVTQETQYF. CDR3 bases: TGCGCCAGCAGCGAGGGTGTGACACAAGAGACCCAGTACTTC.

CDR3 amino acids: CASSFGQARNEQFF. The DNA for the CDR3 is TGTGCCAGCAGCTTCGGACAGGCTAGAAATGAGCAGTTCTTC. The chain employs TRBV5-4 and TRBJ2-1; 7 nucleotides match TRBD1. The germline gives CDR1 SGHNT, CDR2 YYREEE (reference sequence). V lost 2 bases, J lost 7 bases, and 6 bases stayed unmatched. The CDR3 is 14 residues long.

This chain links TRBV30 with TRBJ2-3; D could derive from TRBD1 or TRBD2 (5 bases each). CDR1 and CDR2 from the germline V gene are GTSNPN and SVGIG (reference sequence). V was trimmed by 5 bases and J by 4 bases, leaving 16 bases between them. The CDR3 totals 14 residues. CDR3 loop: CAWCAGSSPDTQYF. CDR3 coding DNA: TGTGCCTGGTGCGCAGGGAGTAGCCCAGATACGCAGTATTTT. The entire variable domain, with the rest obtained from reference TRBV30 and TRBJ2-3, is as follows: SQTIHQWPATLVQPVGSPLSLECTVEGTSNPNLYWYRQAAGRGLQLLFYSVGIGQISSEVPQNLSASRPQDRQFILSSKKLLLSDSGFYLCAWCAGSSPDTQYFGPGTRLTVL.

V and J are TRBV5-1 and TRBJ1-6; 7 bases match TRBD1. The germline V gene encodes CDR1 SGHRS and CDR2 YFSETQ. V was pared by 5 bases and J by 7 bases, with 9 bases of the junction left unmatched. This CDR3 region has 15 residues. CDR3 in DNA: TGCGCCAGCAGTAGTGCTGGGACAGCAAATTCACCCCTCCACTTT. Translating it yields CASSSAGTANSPLHF.

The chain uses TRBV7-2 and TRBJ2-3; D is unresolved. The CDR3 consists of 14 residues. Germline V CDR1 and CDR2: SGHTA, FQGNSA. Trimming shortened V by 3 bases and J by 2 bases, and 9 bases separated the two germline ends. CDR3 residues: CASSLGSDTDTQYF. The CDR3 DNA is TGTGCCAGCAGCTTGGGGTCGGACACAGATACGCAGTATTTT.

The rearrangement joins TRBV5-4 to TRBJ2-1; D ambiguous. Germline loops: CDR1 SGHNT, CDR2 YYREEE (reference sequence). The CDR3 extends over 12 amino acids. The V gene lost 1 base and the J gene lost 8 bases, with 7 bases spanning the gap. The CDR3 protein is CASSLPGDEQFF. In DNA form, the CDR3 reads TGTGCCAGCAGCTTGCCCGGTGATGAGCAGTTCTTC.

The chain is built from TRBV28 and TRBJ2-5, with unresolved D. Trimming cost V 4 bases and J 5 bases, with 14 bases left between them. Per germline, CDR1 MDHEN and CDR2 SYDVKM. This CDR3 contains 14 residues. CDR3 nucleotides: TGTGCCAGCAGTTCCTCGACAACCCGGGAGACCCAGTACTTC. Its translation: CASSSSTTRETQYF.